The clone carrying this TCR beta chain was picked up a small number of times. Its antigen is as yet unknown. This CDR3 has 18 residues. The ends lost 6 bases at V and 3 bases at J; junction bases unmatched: 18. Per the germline V gene, CDR1 is DFQATT and CDR2 is SNEGSKA (reference sequence). The data are from a study of identical twins. Whole-study results and caveats: Out-of-frame alpha sequences common to twins exhibited a surplus of low generation probability.

Template switching added a universal primer binding site, and final cDNA carried unique molecular identifiers. A single record per CDR3 protein comes from TCRdb applying MiXCR to the 5' RACE reads. The repertoire holds some 730,000 distinct CDR3 sequences, with 15% to 20% as singletons. The same data also contributed to another study, on T cells expressing NK-cell markers. From that paper: Sorted CD3+CD56+NKG2C+, CD3+CD56+NKG2C- and CD3+CD56-NKG2C+ T-cell subsets were beta-chain profiled. Just one sequenced donor of eight was HCMV-seronegative, while seven were seropositive.

The rearrangement uses TRBV20-1 and TRBJ2-4; the match to TRBD2 covers 9 bases. The TCR comes from a young woman in good health. What was sequenced was PBMCs. CDR3 coding DNA: TGCAGTGCCCTCACTCCGTTATTTAGCGGGGGCGACAAAAACATTCAGTACTTC. This codes for CSALTPLFSGGDKNIQYF.